These 9 T cell receptor beta chains share one sample of origin, sequenced in a study of T cells in Graves' hyperthyroidism and ophthalmopathy. Regions amplified from RNA transcripts were the TCR beta CDR3 regions. HTBI primers were the set used in a first-round RT-PCR of the TCR CDR3. One entry per CDR3 protein, called by TCRdb with MiXCR from the multiplex PCR reads. The sample yields about 380,000 distinct CDR3 sequences, around 13% seen once. The specimen was blood. Every receptor here comes from a woman in her thirties with Graves' ophthalmopathy.

This clonotype was counted at least ten times. The V call is TRBV7-9, the J call TRBJ2-4, with D tentatively TRBD1 or TRBD2 (6 bases each). This CDR3 has 16 amino acids. Germline-derived CDR1 and CDR2 are SEHNR and FQNEAQ (reference sequence). V was shortened by 1 base and J by 0 bases, with 10 bases between the two germline ends. CDR3 region: CASSLVGGLAKNIQYF. CDR3 DNA: TGTGCCAGCAGCTTAGTAGGGGGGTTAGCCAAAAACATTCAGTACTTC.

This clonotype was seen many times. This chain uses TRBV2 with TRBJ1-2; TRBD1 is a possible D gene (6 bases). The V end was cut by 3 bases, the J end by 2 bases, with 13 bases between. The CDR3 length is 15 residues. From germline, CDR1 is SNHLY and CDR2 FYNNEI. CDR3 nucleotide sequence: TGTGCCAGCAGTGATACGGGGGGCAAGAACTATGGCTACACCTTC. Translating gives CASSDTGGKNYGYTF.

This clonotype was detected many times. J is TRBJ1-5 and V is TRBV15; no definite D call. The CDR3 is 15 residues long. V lost 4 bases to trimming and J lost 1 base, with 11 bases between them. The germline V gene encodes CDR1 LNHNV and CDR2 YYDKDF (reference sequence). CDR3 sequence (DNA): TGTGCCACCAGCAAAGGATTGGGAAGCAATCAGCCCCAGCATTTT. Protein: CATSKGLGSNQPQHF.

This clonotype showed up many times. V is TRBV27 and J is TRBJ2-7; 7 bases agree with TRBD1. The ends lost 0 bases at V and 2 bases at J; junction bases unmatched: 7. Germline V gene lookup returns CDR1 MNHEY and CDR2 SMNVEV (reference sequence). The CDR3 contains 16 residues. CDR3 residues: CASSLSRDSFPYEQYF. The CDR3 bases are TGTGCCAGCAGTTTATCGAGGGACAGTTTTCCCTACGAGCAGTACTTC.

This clonotype came up a few times. The chain links TRBV29-1 to TRBJ1-2; D is undetermined. Germline CDR1 SQVTM, CDR2 ANQGSEA. Deletions cut 3 bases from V and 3 bases from J, with 11 bases between. This CDR3 comprises 13 residues. CDR3 sequence reads: CSVDSREHYGYTF. The CDR3, as DNA: TGCAGCGTTGATTCCCGGGAGCACTATGGCTACACCTTC. Variable domain in full (rest from reference TRBV29-1 and TRBJ1-2): SAVISQKPSRDICQRGTSLTIQCQVDSQVTMMFWYRQQPGQSLTLIATANQGSEATYESGFVIDKFPISRPNLTFSTLTVSNMSPEDSSIYLCSVDSREHYGYTFGSGTRLTVV.

This clonotype came up many times. A read error may account for a junction end that differs from germline. V and J are TRBV7-9 and TRBJ1-1; unclear D gene. The length of the CDR3 is 14 residues. CDR1 is SEHNR, CDR2 FQNEAQ, per germline (reference sequence). CDR3 in amino acids: CANSLSSDGTEAFF. As DNA, the CDR3 is TGTGCCAACAGCTTATCGTCGGATGGCACTGAAGCTTTCTTT.

This clonotype was picked up many times. The rearrangement uses TRBV20-1 and TRBJ2-7; no clear D. The CDR3 runs 11 residues. In germline, CDR1 is DFQATT, CDR2 SNEGSKA (reference sequence). V lost 1 base, J lost 3 bases, and 4 bases lay in between. CDR3 residues: CSARVRYEQYF. The DNA for the CDR3 is TGCAGTGCTAGAGTCCGCTACGAGCAGTACTTC.

This clonotype was seen repeatedly, ten times or more. The rearrangement uses TRBV2 and TRBJ2-3, with TRBD1 matching 12 bases. There are 15 residues in the CDR3. The germline V gene has CDR1 SNHLY and CDR2 FYNNEI. The ends lost 9 bases at V and 5 bases at J; junction bases unmatched: 9. CDR3 sequence (DNA): TGTGCCAGTATCTTGGGACAGGGGGCGAGAGATACGCAGTATTTT. Translation: CASILGQGARDTQYF.

This clonotype was observed many times. The chain couples TRBV28 to TRBJ1-2, with 9 bases matching TRBD1. From germline, CDR1 is MDHEN and CDR2 SYDVKM. Trimming at V came to 3 bases and at J to 4 bases, leaving 9 bases not matched to a gene. The CDR3 has 16 residues. The CDR3 bases are TGTGCCAGCAGTTTTGTGCCGACAGGGGGGGGCTATGGCTACACCTTC. Protein: CASSFVPTGGGYGYTF.